The 21 T cell receptor beta chains presented below share a single source sample, sequenced in a study of beta chain features in type 1 diabetes. General observations from the study: Shortening of TCRB CDR3s, moderate but significant, appeared in all four CD4+ subsets of Type 1 diabetes patients.

For these TCRs, the target antigens are not known. Expressed TCRB transcripts were sequenced because the isolated RNA had all been reverse transcribed beforehand. Here immunoSEQ multiplex PCR was the method, and the copy in TCRdb shows in-frame clones only, minus some. The sample holds under 20,000 clones; more than 65% are singletons and the top ten take 2% to 2.5%. Material: Tregs from blood. All receptors derive from a man aged 25-45 years with type 1 diabetes.

The chain has TRBV7-2 and TRBJ2-3, with 11 bases lining up with TRBD2. Unmatched junction bases numbered 18, after V lost 8 bases and J lost 8 bases. Germline CDR1 reads SGHTA; CDR2 reads FQGNSA. CDR3 length equals 17 residues. CDR3 sequence: CASRLAGIAGGPGTQYF. The DNA for the CDR3 is TGTGCCAGCCGCCTAGCCGGAATAGCGGGAGGGCCCGGTACGCAGTATTTT.

This clone was detected only a few times. V gene TRBV29-1 combines with J gene TRBJ2-7, with D uncertain. Germline V gene lookup returns CDR1 SQVTM and CDR2 ANQGSEA. The CDR3 runs 14 residues. The V and J ends lost 5 bases and 2 bases respectively, with 16 bases between them. Here the CDR3 DNA reads TGCAGCGTTCAAACCGGCCCGAGCGCCTACGAGCAGTACTTC. Translated, it gives CSVQTGPSAYEQYF.

The chain uses TRBV11-2 and TRBJ2-3; the match to TRBD2 covers 8 bases. Germline V gene lookup returns CDR1 SGHAT and CDR2 FQNNGV. CDR3 length: 16 amino acids. Trimming at V came to 2 bases and at J to 6 bases, leaving 10 bases not matched to a gene. The CDR3 protein is CASSLRAGGSWDTQYF. CDR3 in DNA: TGTGCCAGCAGCTTACGGGCGGGGGGCTCGTGGGATACGCAGTATTTT.

The sample holds a few counts of this clone. The chain uses TRBV5-4 and TRBJ2-1; D is possibly TRBD2 (6 bases). This CDR3 has 12 residues. Trimming stripped 4 bases from V and 12 bases from J, with 14 bases between. Germline CDR1 is SGHNT and CDR2 is YYREEE (reference sequence). The CDR3 here is CASSLVDGGQFF. CDR3 DNA sequence: TGTGCCAGCAGCCTAGTCGACGGGGGGCAGTTCTTC.

This clone was counted a single time. The chain recombines TRBV10-3 with TRBJ2-3, with D perhaps TRBD2 (7 bases). Trimming took 10 bases from V and 1 from J, leaving 15 bases between them. Germline V CDR1 and CDR2: ENHRY, SYGVKD. The CDR3 spans 14 residues. CDR3 sequence: CATAREGGTDTQYF. The DNA of the CDR3 is TGTGCCACCGCGAGGGAGGGGGGCACAGATACGCAGTATTTT.

The chain is built from TRBV30 and TRBJ2-7; 12 bases agree with TRBD1. J was trimmed by 5 bases and V by 2 bases; bases with no gene match: 4. Germline CDR1 is GTSNPN and CDR2 is SVGIG (reference sequence). This CDR3 is 14 amino acids long. The CDR3 nucleotides read TGTGCCTGGAGTCCCGGGACAGGGGGCGACGAGCAGTACTTC. This gives the protein CAWSPGTGGDEQYF.

The chain couples TRBV25-1 to TRBJ2-5; 7 bases agree with TRBD2. J was trimmed by 4 bases and V by 1 base; bases with no gene match: 9. Germline lookup yields CDR1 MGHDK and CDR2 SYGVNS. The CDR3 has 16 amino acids. CDR3 in amino acids: CASSELGGGFGETQYF. In DNA form, the CDR3 reads TGTGCCAGCAGTGAATTGGGGGGAGGGTTCGGAGAGACCCAGTACTTC.

The V call is TRBV7-9, the J call TRBJ2-2, with a weak D call TRBD2 (7 bases). CDR1 and CDR2 (germline): SEHNR, FQNEAQ (reference sequence). The germline V and J ends were trimmed by 5 bases and 1 base, with 14 bases remaining between them. This CDR3 has 16 amino acids. The CDR3 DNA is TGTGCCAGCAGCCCAGGAGGGGGGGGGAACACCGGGGAGCTGTTTTTT. The encoded protein is CASSPGGGGNTGELFF.

The chain employs TRBV18 and TRBJ2-2; TRBD1 is a possible D gene (5 bases). V lost 6 bases and J lost 1, with 6 bases in between. The CDR3 spans 13 residues. The germline CDR1 and CDR2 sequences are KGHSH and LQKENI. The CDR3 region has the DNA TGTGCCAGCTCCCAGGGGAACACCGGGGAGCTGTTTTTT. It specifies CASSQGNTGELFF.

V usage is TRBV7-8 and J usage is TRBJ2-1; D is ambiguous. The V and J ends lost 4 bases and 6 bases respectively, with 10 bases between them. Per germline, CDR1 SGHVS and CDR2 FQNEAQ. CDR3 length: 13 residues. CDR3 amino acids: CASSSERGNEQFF. The CDR3 bases are TGTGCCAGCAGCTCGGAGCGAGGCAATGAGCAGTTCTTC.

The rearrangement uses TRBV11-2 and TRBJ2-3; D perhaps matches TRBD1 (5 bases). The CDR3 has 15 amino acids. V was shortened by 1 base and J by 2 bases, with 10 bases between the two germline ends. Germline CDR1 reads SGHAT; CDR2 reads FQNNGV. The CDR3 spells CASSLVRGFTDTQYF. CDR3 bases: TGTGCCAGCAGCTTAGTTAGGGGATTCACAGATACGCAGTATTTT.

This sequence joins TRBV6-1 and TRBJ2-7, with a tentative D call TRBD2 (5 bases). The CDR3 is made up of 14 amino acids. Germline V gene lookup returns CDR1 MNHNS and CDR2 SASEGT. The V end lost 7 bases, the J end lost 6 bases, and 19 bases lay between the germline ends. Written as DNA, the CDR3 is TGTGCCAGCACCGGCCGGGGTCGATCAGGCGAGCAGTACTTC. It codes for CASTGRGRSGEQYF.

The V gene is TRBV6-5, the J gene TRBJ1-2; TRBD1 matches 8 bases. CDR1 and CDR2 from the germline V gene are MNHEY and SVGAGI. The CDR3 loop spans 14 amino acids. With V trimmed by 7 bases and J by 4 bases, 8 bases remained unmatched. Written as DNA, the CDR3 is TGTGCCAGCACCATAGGACAGGGTAGCTATGGCTACACCTTC. Translating it yields CASTIGQGSYGYTF.

This rearrangement joins TRBV28 to TRBJ2-7; tentative D call: TRBD1 (6 bases). Per the germline V gene, CDR1 is MDHEN and CDR2 is SYDVKM. Trimming stripped 8 bases from V and 1 base from J, with 9 bases between. The length of the CDR3 is 12 residues. The chain's CDR3 is CASGDRSYEQYF. The CDR3 DNA reads TGTGCCAGCGGAGACAGGTCCTACGAGCAGTACTTC. Full variable domain (remainder filled in from reference TRBV28 and TRBJ2-7): DVKVTQSSRYLVKRTGEKVFLECVQDMDHENMFWYRQDPGLGLRLIYFSYDVKMKEKGDIPEGYSVSREKKERFSLILESASTNQTSMYLCASGDRSYEQYFGPGTRLTVT.

This clone has a handful of counts. V is TRBV29-1 and J is TRBJ2-1, with 9 positions matching TRBD1. Germline-derived CDR1 and CDR2 are SQVTM and ANQGSEA. Germline trimming cut 2 bases from V and 8 bases from J; bases unmatched to any gene: 16. This CDR3 is built from 17 residues. The CDR3 loop is CSVEPTAGTGRHDEQFF. The CDR3 nucleotides are TGCAGCGTTGAACCAACCGCCGGGACAGGGCGGCACGATGAGCAGTTCTTC.

This chain connects TRBV27 to TRBJ1-5; D is perhaps TRBD1 (6 bases). The V end was cut by 3 bases, the J end by 4 bases, with 16 bases between. The CDR3 is 16 amino acids. The germline V gene has CDR1 MNHEY and CDR2 SMNVEV (reference sequence). CDR3 nucleotides: TGTGCCAGCAGTTTGAAAACAGGGAGTTGGAATCAGCCCCAGCATTTT. It yields the protein CASSLKTGSWNQPQHF.

The chain is built from TRBV19 and TRBJ2-7, with 14 bases that match TRBD2. The CDR3 is 19 residues long. V dropped 4 bases and J dropped 0; count of bases not matched to a gene: 11. Germline assignment: CDR1 LNHDA and CDR2 SQIVND (reference sequence). CDR3 sequence: CASSRAGGTSGGNSYEQYF. The CDR3 DNA is TGTGCCAGTAGTAGGGCAGGAGGGACTAGCGGGGGAAACTCCTACGAGCAGTACTTC.

The chain employs TRBV6-1 and TRBJ1-4; 8 bases agree with TRBD1. Germline trimming cut 4 bases from V and 5 bases from J; bases unmatched to any gene: 3. The CDR3 has 14 residues. Germline loops: CDR1 MNHNS, CDR2 SASEGT. The CDR3 nucleotides are TGTGCCAGCAGTGCGCGGGACAGGAATGAAAAACTGTTTTTT. It specifies CASSARDRNEKLFF.

V gene TRBV5-4 combines with J gene TRBJ2-1; 7 nucleotides agree with TRBD1. J gave up 4 bases and V 0 bases, and 4 bases lay outside the gene matches. Germline CDR1 reads SGHNT; CDR2 reads YYREEE (reference sequence). This CDR3 comprises 15 residues. Written as DNA, the CDR3 is TGTGCCAGCAGCTTGGGACAGGGTACATACAATGAGCAGTTCTTC. Its translation is CASSLGQGTYNEQFF.

About this clone: A junction end diverges from the germline sequence, so it may reflect a read error. The V gene is TRBV2, the J gene TRBJ1-1; the match to TRBD1 covers 10 bases. Per the germline V gene, CDR1 is SNHLY and CDR2 is FYNNEI. The CDR3 has 17 residues. For the CDR3, the DNA is TGTGTCAGCAGGACCGGGACAGGGGCGTTTTCGAACACTGAAGCTTTCTTT. Its protein product is CVSRTGTGAFSNTEAFF.

CDR3 DNA: TGCAGCGCAGAGACTAGCGGGTACGAGCAGTACTTC. Translated, it gives CSAETSGYEQYF. The J gene is TRBJ2-7, the V gene TRBV29-1; 10 bases agree with TRBD2. From germline, CDR1 is SQVTM and CDR2 ANQGSEA. This CDR3 is 12 amino acids long. With 7 bases clipped from V and 4 bases from J, the junction kept 4 bases outside the gene matches.